The entry below describes one T cell receptor beta chain. What it binds is unknown. CDR1 LGHNA and CDR2 YNFKEQ come from the germline V gene. CDR3 length equals 15 residues. V shed 4 bases, J shed 4 bases, and the junction held 3 bases outside the gene matches. The record originates from a study of cytomegalovirus exposure and HLA in healthy donors. Study-level results: For most subjects, TCR beta sequences were reported to predict HLA-A and HLA-B alleles with accuracy. A later analysis found that most CMV-associated TCR beta chains appeared HLA-restricted.

A multiplex PCR was run with 60 Vbeta primers and 13 Jbeta primers. Produced via immunoSEQ multiplex PCR; TCRdb's table is partial and in-frame only. The top ten clones hold around 0.25% of a sample with 200,000 or so clones, roughly 90% of them seen once. The chain uses TRBV4-2 and TRBJ1-3; 11 nucleotides line up with TRBD1. Specimen: PBMCs. The TCR comes from a girl under three years old in good health and CMV-seronegative. CDR3 loop: CASSLGQGDGNTIYF. The DNA for the CDR3 is TGTGCCAGCAGCCTGGGACAGGGGGACGGAAACACCATATATTTT.